Included here is one TCR beta chain sequence, with context. This record comes from a study of cytomegalovirus exposure and HLA in healthy donors. Germline V lookup: CDR1 SGHKS, CDR2 YYEKEE (reference sequence). V was pared by 2 bases and J by 7 bases, with 13 bases of the junction left unmatched. CDR3 length: 16 amino acids. Both 60 Vbeta primers and 13 Jbeta primers went into the PCR. The assay was immunoSEQ multiplex PCR, and TCRdb's table has in-frame clones only and misses some. This sample has about 220,000 clones, with roughly 82% found just once. The receptor's source is a middle-aged woman in good health and CMV-seropositive. Sequencing was performed on PBMCs. The V and J genes are TRBV5-5 and TRBJ2-7, with 9 bases fitting TRBD1. CDR3 sequence: CASSLRIGQGNGEQYF. The CDR3 DNA follows: TGTGCCAGCAGCTTACGTATTGGACAGGGGAACGGAGAGCAGTACTTC. Combining the CDR3 with reference TRBV5-5 and TRBJ2-7 gives the whole variable domain DAGVTQSPTHLIKTRGQQVTLRCSPISGHKSVSWYQQVLGQGPQFIFQYYEKEERGRGNFPDRFSARQFPNYSSELNVNALLLGDSALYLCASSLRIGQGNGEQYFGPGTRLTVT.